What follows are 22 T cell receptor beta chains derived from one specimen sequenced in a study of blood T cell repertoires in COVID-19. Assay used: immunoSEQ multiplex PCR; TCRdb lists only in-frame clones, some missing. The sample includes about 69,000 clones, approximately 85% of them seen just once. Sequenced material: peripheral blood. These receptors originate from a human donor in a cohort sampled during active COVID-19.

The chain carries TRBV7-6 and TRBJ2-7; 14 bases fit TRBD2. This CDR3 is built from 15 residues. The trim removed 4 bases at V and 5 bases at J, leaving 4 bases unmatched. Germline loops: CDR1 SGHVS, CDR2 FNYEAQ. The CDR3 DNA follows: TGTGCCAGCAGCTACGGGACTAGCGGGGGCAACGAGCAGTACTTC. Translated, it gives CASSYGTSGGNEQYF.

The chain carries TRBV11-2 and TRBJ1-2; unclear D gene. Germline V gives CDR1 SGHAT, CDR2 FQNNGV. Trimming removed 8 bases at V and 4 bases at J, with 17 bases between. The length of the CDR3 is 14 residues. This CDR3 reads CASSPAGEGYGYTF. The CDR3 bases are TGTGCCAGCTCTCCCGCCGGGGAGGGCTATGGCTACACCTTC.

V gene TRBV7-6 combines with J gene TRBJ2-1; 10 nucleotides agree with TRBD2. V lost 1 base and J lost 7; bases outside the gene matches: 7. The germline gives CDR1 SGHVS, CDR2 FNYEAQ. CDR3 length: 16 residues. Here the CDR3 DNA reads TGTGCCAGCAGCTTAGAGGCTAGCGGGGGCTTTAATGAGCAGTTCTTC. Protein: CASSLEASGGFNEQFF.

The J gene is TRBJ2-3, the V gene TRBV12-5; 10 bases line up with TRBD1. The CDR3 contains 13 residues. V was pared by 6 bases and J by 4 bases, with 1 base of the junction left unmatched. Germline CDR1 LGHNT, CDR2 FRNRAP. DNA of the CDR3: TGTGCTAGTGGGACAGGGGGCGCAGATACGCAGTATTTT. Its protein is CASGTGGADTQYF. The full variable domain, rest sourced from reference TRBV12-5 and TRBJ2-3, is DARVTQTPRHKVTEMGQEVTMRCQPILGHNTVFWYRQTMMQGLELLAYFRNRAPLDDSGMPKDRFSAEMPDATLATLKIQPSEPRDSAVYFCASGTGGADTQYFGPGTRLTVL.

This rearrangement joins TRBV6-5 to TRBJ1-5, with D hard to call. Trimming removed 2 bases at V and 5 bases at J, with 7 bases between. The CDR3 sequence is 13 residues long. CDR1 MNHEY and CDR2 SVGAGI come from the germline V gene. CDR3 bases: TGTGCCAGCAGTTACAAGGGAGATCAGCCCCAGCATTTT. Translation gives CASSYKGDQPQHF.

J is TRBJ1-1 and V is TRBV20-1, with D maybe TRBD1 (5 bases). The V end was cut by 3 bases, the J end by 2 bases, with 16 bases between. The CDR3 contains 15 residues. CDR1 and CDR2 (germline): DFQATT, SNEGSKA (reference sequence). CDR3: CSASSLQELNTEAFF. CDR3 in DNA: TGCAGTGCTAGTTCTCTACAGGAGTTAAACACTGAAGCTTTCTTT.

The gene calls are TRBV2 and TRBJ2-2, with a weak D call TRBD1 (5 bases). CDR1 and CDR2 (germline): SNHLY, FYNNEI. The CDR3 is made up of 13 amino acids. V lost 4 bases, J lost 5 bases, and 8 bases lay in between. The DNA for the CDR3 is TGTGCCAGCAGTGTAAGGGGAACCGGGGAGCTGTTTTTT. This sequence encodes CASSVRGTGELFF. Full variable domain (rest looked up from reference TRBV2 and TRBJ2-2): EPEVTQTPSHQVTQMGQEVILRCVPISNHLYFYWYRQILGQKVEFLVSFYNNEISEKSEIFDDQFSVERPDGSNFTLKIRSTKLEDSAMYFCASSVRGTGELFFGEGSRLTVL.

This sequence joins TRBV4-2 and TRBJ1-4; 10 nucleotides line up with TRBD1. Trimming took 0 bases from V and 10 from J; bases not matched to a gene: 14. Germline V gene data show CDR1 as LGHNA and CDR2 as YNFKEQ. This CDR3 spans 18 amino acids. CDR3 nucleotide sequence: TGTGCCAGCAGCCAAGAAAGCATCCGGGACAGGGGTTGGGTAAAACTGTTTTTT. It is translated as CASSQESIRDRGWVKLFF.

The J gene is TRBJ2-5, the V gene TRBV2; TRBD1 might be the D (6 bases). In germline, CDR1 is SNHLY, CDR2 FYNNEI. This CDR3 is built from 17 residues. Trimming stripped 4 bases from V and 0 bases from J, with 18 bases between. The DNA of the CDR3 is TGTGCCAGCAGTGCACAACGGACAGTTTGGTACCAAGAGACCCAGTACTTC. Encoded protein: CASSAQRTVWYQETQYF.

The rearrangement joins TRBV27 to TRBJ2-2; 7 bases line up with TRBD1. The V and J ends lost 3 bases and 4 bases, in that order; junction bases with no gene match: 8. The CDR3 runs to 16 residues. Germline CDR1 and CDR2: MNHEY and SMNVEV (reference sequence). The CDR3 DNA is TGTGCCAGCAGTTTCATAATGGCAGGGGGCACCGGGGAGCTGTTTTTT. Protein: CASSFIMAGGTGELFF.

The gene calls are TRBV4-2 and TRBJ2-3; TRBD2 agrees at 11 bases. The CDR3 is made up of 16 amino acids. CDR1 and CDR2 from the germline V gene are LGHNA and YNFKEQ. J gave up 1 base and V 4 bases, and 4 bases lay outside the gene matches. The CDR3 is CASSPGLAARTDTQYF. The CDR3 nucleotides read TGTGCCAGCAGCCCGGGACTAGCGGCCCGCACAGATACGCAGTATTTT.

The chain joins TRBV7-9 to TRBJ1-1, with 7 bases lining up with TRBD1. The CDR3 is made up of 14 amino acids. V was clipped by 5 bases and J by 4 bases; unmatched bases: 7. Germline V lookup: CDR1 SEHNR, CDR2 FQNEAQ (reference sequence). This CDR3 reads CASSRATGRTEAFF. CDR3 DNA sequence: TGTGCCAGCAGCCGCGCGACAGGGCGCACTGAAGCTTTCTTT. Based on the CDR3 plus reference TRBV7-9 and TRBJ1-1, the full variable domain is DTGVSQNPRHKITKRGQNVTFRCDPISEHNRLYWYRQTLGQGPEFLTYFQNEAQLEKSRLLSDRFSAERPKGSFSTLEIQRTEQGDSAMYLCASSRATGRTEAFFGQGTRLTVV.

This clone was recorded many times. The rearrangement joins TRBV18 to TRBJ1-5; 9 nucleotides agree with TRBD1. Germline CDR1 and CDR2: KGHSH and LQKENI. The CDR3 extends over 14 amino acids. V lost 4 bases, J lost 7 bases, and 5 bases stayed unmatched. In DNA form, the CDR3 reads TGTGCCAGCTCACTGGACAGGGGTAGACAGCCCCAGCATTTT. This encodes CASSLDRGRQPQHF.

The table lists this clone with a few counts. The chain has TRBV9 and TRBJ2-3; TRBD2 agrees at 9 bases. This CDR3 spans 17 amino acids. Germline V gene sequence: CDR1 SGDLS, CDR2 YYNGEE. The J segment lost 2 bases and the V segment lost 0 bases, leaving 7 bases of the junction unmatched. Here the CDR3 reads CASSVVASGILTDTQYF. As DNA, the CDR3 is TGTGCCAGCAGCGTAGTGGCTAGCGGGATTCTCACAGATACGCAGTATTTT.

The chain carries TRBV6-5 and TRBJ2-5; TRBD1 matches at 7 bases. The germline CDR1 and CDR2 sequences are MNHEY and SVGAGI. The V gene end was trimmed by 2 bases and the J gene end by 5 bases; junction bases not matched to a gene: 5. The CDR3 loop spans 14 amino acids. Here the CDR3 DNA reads TGTGCCAGCAGTTACGAGGGGGCGGGTGAGACCCAGTACTTC. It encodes CASSYEGAGETQYF.

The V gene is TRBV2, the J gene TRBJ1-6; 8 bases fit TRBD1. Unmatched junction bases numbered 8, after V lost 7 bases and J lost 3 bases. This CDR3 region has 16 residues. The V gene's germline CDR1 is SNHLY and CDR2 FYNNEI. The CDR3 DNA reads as TGTGCCAGCACCACGGAGACAGGGGTCTATAATTCACCCCTCCACTTT. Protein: CASTTETGVYNSPLHF.

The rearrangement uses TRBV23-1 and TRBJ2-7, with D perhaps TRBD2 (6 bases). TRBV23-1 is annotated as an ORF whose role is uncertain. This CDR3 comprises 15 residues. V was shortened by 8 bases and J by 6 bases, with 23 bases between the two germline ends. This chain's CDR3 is CASAKRGTGDSEQYF. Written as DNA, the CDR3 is TGCGCCAGCGCTAAACGGGGGACTGGGGATTCCGAGCAGTACTTC.

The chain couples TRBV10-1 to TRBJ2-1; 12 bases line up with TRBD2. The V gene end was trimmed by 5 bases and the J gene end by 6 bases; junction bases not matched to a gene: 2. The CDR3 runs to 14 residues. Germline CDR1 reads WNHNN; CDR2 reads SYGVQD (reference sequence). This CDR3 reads CASSTSGGSNEQFF. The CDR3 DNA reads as TGCGCCAGCAGTACTAGCGGGGGGAGCAATGAGCAGTTCTTC.

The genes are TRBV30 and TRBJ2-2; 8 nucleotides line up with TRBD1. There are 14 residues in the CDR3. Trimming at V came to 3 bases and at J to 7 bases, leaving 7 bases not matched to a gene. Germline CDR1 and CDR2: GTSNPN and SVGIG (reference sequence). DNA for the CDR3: TGTGCCTGGAGACGGACAGGGACGGTCGGGGAGCTGTTTTTT. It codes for CAWRRTGTVGELFF.

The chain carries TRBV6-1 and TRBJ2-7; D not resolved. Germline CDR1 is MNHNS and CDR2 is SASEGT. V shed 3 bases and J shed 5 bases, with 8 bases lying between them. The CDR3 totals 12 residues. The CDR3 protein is CASSEGQDEQYF. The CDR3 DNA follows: TGTGCCAGCAGTGAGGGTCAGGACGAGCAGTACTTC.

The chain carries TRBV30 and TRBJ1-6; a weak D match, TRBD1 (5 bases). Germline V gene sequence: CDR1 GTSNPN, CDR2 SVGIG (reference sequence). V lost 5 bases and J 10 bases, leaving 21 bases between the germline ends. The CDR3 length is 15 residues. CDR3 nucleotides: TGTGCCTGGGGAGAGGTCCCCAGGGTCGGCTCACCCCTCCACTTT. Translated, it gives CAWGEVPRVGSPLHF.

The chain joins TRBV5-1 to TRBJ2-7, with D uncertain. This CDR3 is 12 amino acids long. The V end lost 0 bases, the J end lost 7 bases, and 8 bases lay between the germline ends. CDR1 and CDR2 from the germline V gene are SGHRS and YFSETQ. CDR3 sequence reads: CASSLGLAEQYF. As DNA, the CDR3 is TGCGCCAGCAGCTTGGGACTGGCGGAGCAGTACTTC.